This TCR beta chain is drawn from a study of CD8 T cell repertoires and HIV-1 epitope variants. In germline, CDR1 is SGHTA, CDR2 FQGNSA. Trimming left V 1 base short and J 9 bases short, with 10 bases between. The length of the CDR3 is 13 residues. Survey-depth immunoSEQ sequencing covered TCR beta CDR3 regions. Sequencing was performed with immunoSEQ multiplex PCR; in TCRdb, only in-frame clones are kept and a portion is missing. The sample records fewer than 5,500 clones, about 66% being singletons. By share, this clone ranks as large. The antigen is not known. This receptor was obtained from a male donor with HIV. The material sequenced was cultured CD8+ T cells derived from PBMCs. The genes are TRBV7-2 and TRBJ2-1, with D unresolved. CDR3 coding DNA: TGTGCCAGCAGCTTAGACGGTGCCAGTGAGCAGTTCTTC. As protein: CASSLDGASEQFF. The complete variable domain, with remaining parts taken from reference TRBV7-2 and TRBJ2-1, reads GAGVSQSPSNKVTEKGKDVELRCDPISGHTALYWYRQSLGQGLEFLIYFQGNSAPDKSGLPSDRFSAERTGGSVSTLTIQRTQQEDSAVYLCASSLDGASEQFFGPGTRLTVL.